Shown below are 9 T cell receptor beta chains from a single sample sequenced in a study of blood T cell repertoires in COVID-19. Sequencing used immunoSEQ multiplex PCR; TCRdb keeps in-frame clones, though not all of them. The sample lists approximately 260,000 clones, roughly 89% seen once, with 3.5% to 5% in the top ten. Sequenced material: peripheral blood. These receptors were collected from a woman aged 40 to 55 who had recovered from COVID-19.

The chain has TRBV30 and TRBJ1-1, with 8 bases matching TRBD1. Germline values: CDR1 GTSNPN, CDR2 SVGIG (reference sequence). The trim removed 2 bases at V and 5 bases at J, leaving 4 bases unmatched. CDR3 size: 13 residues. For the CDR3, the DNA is TGTGCCTGGAGTCCGGACAGGGATACTGAAGCTTTCTTT. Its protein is CAWSPDRDTEAFF.

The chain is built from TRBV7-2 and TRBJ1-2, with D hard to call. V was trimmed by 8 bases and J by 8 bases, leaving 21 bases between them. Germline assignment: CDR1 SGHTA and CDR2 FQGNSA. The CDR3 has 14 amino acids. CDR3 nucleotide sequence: TGTGCCAGCCCCAGCGAGGGAACGCAATCAGGCTACACCTTC. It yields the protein CASPSEGTQSGYTF.

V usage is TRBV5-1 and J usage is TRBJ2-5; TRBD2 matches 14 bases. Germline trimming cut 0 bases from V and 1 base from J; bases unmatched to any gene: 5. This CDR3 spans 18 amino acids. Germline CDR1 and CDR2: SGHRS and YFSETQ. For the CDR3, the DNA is TGCGCCAGCAGCTTGGCCCTGACTAGCGGGGGGGCCCAAGAGACCCAGTACTTC. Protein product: CASSLALTSGGAQETQYF.

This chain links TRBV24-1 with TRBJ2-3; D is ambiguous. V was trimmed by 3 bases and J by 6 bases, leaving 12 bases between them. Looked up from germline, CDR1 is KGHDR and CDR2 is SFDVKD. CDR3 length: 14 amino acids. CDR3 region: CATSDPRVSDTQYF. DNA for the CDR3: TGTGCCACCAGTGATCCCCGCGTATCTGATACGCAGTATTTT.

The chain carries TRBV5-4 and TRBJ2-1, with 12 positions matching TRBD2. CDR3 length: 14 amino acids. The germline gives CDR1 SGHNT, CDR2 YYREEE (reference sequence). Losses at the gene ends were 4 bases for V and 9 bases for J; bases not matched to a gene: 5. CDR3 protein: CASSPGTSGFEQFF. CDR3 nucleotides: TGTGCCAGCAGCCCCGGGACTAGCGGGTTTGAGCAGTTCTTC.

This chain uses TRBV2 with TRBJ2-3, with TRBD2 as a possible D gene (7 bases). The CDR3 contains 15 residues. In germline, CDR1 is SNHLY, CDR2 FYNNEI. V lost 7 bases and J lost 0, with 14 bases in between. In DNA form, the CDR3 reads TGTGCCAGCAACCGCGGGGGCCCTAGCACAGATACGCAGTATTTT. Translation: CASNRGGPSTDTQYF.

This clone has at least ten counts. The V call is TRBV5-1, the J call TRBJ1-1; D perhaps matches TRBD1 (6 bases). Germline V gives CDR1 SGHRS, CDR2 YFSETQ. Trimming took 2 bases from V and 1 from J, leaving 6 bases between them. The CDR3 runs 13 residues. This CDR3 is CASSLQGNTEAFF. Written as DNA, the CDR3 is TGCGCCAGCAGCTTACAGGGGAACACTGAAGCTTTCTTT.

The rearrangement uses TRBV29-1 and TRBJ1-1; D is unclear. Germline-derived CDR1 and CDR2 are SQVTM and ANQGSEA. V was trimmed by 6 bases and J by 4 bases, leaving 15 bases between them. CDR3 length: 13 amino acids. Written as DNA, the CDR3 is TGCAGCGTGGCGCCGGCGGGCCCCACTGAAGCTTTCTTT. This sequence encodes CSVAPAGPTEAFF.

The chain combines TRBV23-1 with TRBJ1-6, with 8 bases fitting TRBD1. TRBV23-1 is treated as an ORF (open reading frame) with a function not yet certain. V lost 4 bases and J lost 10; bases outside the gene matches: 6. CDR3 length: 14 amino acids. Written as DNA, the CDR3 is TGCGCCAGCAGTCTTCCAGGGGGCTTGTCACCCCTCCACTTT. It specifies CASSLPGGLSPLHF.